This T cell receptor beta chain stems from a study of shared clonotypes between healthy human individuals. Across the whole study: The people who gave samples were two women and three men aged 18 to 49.

Adults of Caucasian background living in Nashville, Tennessee made up all donors. V was trimmed by 3 bases and J by 6 bases, leaving 10 bases between them. Looked up from germline, CDR1 is SEHNR and CDR2 is FQNEAQ (reference sequence). This CDR3 is built from 13 residues. The authors loaded roughly 200 ng DNA, 30,000 to 35,000 T cell genomes, into sorted-subset replicate PCRs. Generated by immunoSEQ multiplex PCR, the TCRdb table keeps only in-frame clones and is missing some. The table includes a few hundred thousand clones, about 73% detected once. The clonotype was recovered from a young man in good health. The chain joins TRBV7-9 to TRBJ2-3; no reliable D call. Sequences were obtained from memory CD4+ T cells sorted from blood. The subset was: CD45RA-negative fraction. The CDR3 spells CASSFISGDTQYF. The CDR3 region has the DNA TGTGCCAGCAGCTTCATCTCCGGTGATACGCAGTATTTT. Together with reference TRBV7-9 and TRBJ2-3, the CDR3 gives the full variable domain: DTGVSQNPRHKITKRGQNVTFRCDPISEHNRLYWYRQTLGQGPEFLTYFQNEAQLEKSRLLSDRFSAERPKGSFSTLEIQRTEQGDSAMYLCASSFISGDTQYFGPGTRLTVL.